Described below is a single T cell receptor (beta chain) sequence and its context. In the original analysis: Amplification of reference gene primers was used by the study to estimate nucleated cell counts. Sequencing used immunoSEQ multiplex PCR; TCRdb keeps in-frame clones, though not all of them. Clone size and V and J calls were adopted from that table, with D and trimming inferred from the DNA. The sample lists about 250,000 clones, 70% to 90% occurring once. The sample is drawn from a study of blood T cell repertoires in COVID-19. About the research overall: Sites in the United States, Italy and Spain provided acute and convalescent COVID-19 samples. Sources were T cells, B-cell-depleted T cells, or PBMCs; the material itself was cDNA or gDNA.

This CDR3 contains 13 residues. V was trimmed by 5 bases and J by 4 bases, leaving 11 bases between them. The germline V gene encodes CDR1 MNHEY and CDR2 SVGEGT. The sequencing input was peripheral blood. The J gene is TRBJ1-2, the V gene TRBV6-2 or TRBV6-3; no clear D. The receptor was isolated from a woman aged 40 to 55 who had recovered from COVID-19. The CDR3 loop reads CASSSPNLYGYTF. For the CDR3, the DNA is TGTGCCAGCAGTAGCCCCAATCTCTATGGCTACACCTTC.